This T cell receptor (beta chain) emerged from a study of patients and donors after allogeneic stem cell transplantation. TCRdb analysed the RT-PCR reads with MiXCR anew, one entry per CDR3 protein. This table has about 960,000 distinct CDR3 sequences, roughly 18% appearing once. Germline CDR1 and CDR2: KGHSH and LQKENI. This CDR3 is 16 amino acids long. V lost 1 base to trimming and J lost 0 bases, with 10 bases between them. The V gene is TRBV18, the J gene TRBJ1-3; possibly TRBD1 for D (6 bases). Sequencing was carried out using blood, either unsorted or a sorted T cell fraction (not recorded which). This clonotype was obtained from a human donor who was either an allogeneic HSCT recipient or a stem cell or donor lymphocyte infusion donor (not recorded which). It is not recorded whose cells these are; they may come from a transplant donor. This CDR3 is CASSPLRTVSGNTIYF. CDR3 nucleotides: TGTGCCAGCTCACCACTCCGGACAGTCTCTGGAAACACCATATATTTT.